One T cell receptor beta chain is described in this entry. The sample belongs to a study of technical replicates of blood from several donors. Here immunoSEQ multiplex PCR was the method, and the copy in TCRdb shows in-frame clones only, minus some. The sample includes around 62,000 clones, 95% to 97% seen only once; the top ten take over 0.2%. CDR3 length equals 13 residues. V lost 8 bases, J lost 2 bases, and 5 bases stayed unmatched. In germline, CDR1 is SGHNT, CDR2 YENEEA. The TCR originated in a human donor in good health. The chain links TRBV11-3 to TRBJ2-7; 8 bases match TRBD1. Input material: T cells isolated from PBMCs. For the CDR3, the DNA is TGTGCCAGCGGGGACAGGTTTACCTACGAGCAGTACTTC. Protein: CASGDRFTYEQYF.